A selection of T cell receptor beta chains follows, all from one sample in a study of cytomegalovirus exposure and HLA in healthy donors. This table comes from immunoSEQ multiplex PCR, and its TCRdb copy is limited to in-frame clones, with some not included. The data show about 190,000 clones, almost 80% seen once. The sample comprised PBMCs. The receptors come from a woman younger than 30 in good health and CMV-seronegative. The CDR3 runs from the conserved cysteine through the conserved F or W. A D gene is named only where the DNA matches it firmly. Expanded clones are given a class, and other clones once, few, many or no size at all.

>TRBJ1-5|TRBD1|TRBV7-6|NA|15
CASSLGQGVRQPQHF
TGTGCCAGCAGCTTAGGACAGGGGGTACGTCAGCCCCAGCATTTT
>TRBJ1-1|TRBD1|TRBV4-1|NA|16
CASSQVTGVDDTEAFF
TGCGCCAGCAGCCAAGTGACAGGGGTCGATGACACTGAAGCTTTCTTT
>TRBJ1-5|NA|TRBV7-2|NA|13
CASSGGSGQPQHF
TGTGCCAGCAGCGGAGGATCCGGTCAGCCCCAGCATTTT
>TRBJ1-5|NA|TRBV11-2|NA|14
CASSLGAINQPQHF
TGTGCCAGCAGCTTAGGGGCGATTAATCAGCCCCAGCATTTT
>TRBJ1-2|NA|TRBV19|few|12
CASSRGPYGYTF
TGTGCCAGTAGCCGTGGCCCCTATGGCTACACCTTC
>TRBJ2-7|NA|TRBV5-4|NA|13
CASSTTQGYEQYF
TGTGCCAGCAGCACCACACAGGGCTACGAGCAGTACTTC
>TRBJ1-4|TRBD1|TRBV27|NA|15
CASSGRDRGGEKLFF
TGTGCCAGCAGTGGTCGGGACAGGGGTGGCGAAAAACTGTTTTTT
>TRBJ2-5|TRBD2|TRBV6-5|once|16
CASSYSSGGPGETQYF
TGTGCCAGCAGTTACTCTAGCGGGGGGCCTGGAGAGACCCAGTACTTC
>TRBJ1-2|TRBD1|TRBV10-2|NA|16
CASSSGGTGSVNGYTF
TGCGCCAGCAGTTCAGGGGGGACAGGGAGCGTAAATGGCTACACCTTC
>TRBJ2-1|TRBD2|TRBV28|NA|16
CASPPLAGGPYNEQFF
TGTGCCAGCCCACCACTAGCGGGAGGACCCTACAATGAGCAGTTCTTC
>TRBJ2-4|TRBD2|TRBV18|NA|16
CASSPWSGRRGNIQYF
TGTGCCAGCTCACCATGGAGCGGGAGACGGGGAAACATTCAGTACTTC
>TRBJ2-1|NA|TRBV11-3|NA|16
CASSLGGGGRHNEQFF
TGTGCCAGCAGCTTAGGTGGGGGAGGCCGGCACAATGAGCAGTTCTTC
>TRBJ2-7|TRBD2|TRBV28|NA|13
CASKFWSGREEYF
TGTGCCAGCAAGTTTTGGAGCGGGAGAGAGGAGTACTTC
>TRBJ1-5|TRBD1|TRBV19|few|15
CASRTGTGGNQPQHF
TGTGCCAGTAGGACAGGGACCGGTGGCAATCAGCCCCAGCATTTT
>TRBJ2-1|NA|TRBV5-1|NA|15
CASSDFIGPGNEQFF
TGCGCCAGCAGCGACTTTATAGGTCCGGGGAATGAGCAGTTCTTC
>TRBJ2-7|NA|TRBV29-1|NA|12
CIGRTTTYEQYF
TGCATAGGGAGGACAACTACCTACGAGCAGTACTTC
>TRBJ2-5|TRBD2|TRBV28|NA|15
CASSLAGGLRETQYF
TGTGCCAGCAGTTTAGCGGGGGGGCTTCGGGAGACCCAGTACTTC
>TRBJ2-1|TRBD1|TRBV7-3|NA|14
CASSYRGGSNEQFF
TGTGCCAGCAGCTACAGGGGTGGAAGCAATGAGCAGTTCTTC
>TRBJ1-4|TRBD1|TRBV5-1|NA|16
CASSFQGAQTNEKLFF
TGCGCCAGCAGCTTCCAGGGGGCTCAAACTAATGAAAAACTGTTTTTT
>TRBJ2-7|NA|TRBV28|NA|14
CASSIRRGRDEQYF
TGTGCCAGCTCCATACGGAGGGGACGGGACGAGCAGTACTTC
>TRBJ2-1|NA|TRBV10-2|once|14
CASHSISGENEQFF
TGCGCCAGCCATTCCATCAGCGGAGAGAATGAGCAGTTCTTC
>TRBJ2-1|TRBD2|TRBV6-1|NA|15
CASKGGLAGGGEQFF
TGTGCCAGCAAGGGGGGGCTAGCGGGAGGCGGTGAGCAGTTCTTC
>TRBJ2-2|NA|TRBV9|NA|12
CASSVVNGELFF
TGTGCCAGCAGCGTAGTCAACGGGGAGCTGTTTTTT
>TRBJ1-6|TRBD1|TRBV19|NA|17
CASSVELGTGTNSPLHF
TGTGCCAGTAGTGTGGAGCTTGGGACAGGGACCAATTCACCCCTCCACTTT
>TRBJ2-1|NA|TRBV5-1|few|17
CASSLRPGMSSYNEQFF
TGCGCCAGCAGCTTGCGGCCAGGGATGAGCTCCTACAATGAGCAGTTCTTC
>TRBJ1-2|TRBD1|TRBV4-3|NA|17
CASSQDLGQGAHPGYTF
TGCGCCAGCAGCCAAGATCTGGGACAGGGGGCGCATCCTGGCTACACCTTC
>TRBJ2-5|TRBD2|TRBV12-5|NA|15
CASGLGAGGQETQYF
TGTGCTAGTGGTTTGGGAGCGGGGGGCCAAGAGACCCAGTACTTC
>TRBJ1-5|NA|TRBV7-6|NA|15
CASSLGQGHGQPQHF
TGTGCCAGCAGCTTAGGGCAGGGCCACGGTCAGCCCCAGCATTTT
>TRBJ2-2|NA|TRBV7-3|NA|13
CASSLRDTGELFF
TGTGCCAGCAGCTTGAGGGACACCGGGGAGCTGTTTTTT
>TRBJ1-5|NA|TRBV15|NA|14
CATSISAGNQPQHF
TGTGCCACCAGCATTTCGGCAGGGAATCAGCCCCAGCATTTT
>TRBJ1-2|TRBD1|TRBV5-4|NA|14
CASSPLDRGYGYTF
TGTGCCAGCAGCCCATTGGACAGGGGCTATGGCTACACCTTC
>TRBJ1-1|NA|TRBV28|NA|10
CASSRGGAFF
TGTGCCAGCAGTAGGGGGGGGGCTTTCTTT
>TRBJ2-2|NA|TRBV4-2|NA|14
CASSASGYTGELFF
TGTGCCAGCAGCGCTTCAGGGTACACCGGGGAGCTGTTTTTT
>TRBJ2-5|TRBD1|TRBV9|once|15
CASSTGGFSWETQYF
TGTGCCAGCAGCACAGGGGGCTTTTCTTGGGAGACCCAGTACTTC
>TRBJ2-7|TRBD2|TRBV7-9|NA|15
CASSFPGSGDYEQYF
TGTGCCAGCAGCTTCCCGGGTAGCGGGGACTACGAGCAGTACTTC
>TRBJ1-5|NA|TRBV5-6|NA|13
CASSLEANQPQHF
TGTGCCAGCAGCCTCGAGGCCAATCAGCCCCAGCATTTT
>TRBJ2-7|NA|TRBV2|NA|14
CASMTNLGQYEQYF
TGTGCCAGCATGACGAACCTCGGACAGTACGAGCAGTACTTC
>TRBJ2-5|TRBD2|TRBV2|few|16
CASRDGLAGIEETQYF
TGTGCCAGCAGGGATGGACTAGCGGGGATCGAAGAGACCCAGTACTTC
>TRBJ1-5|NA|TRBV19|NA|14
CASNPGYSNQPQHF
TGTGCCAGTAACCCGGGGTATAGCAATCAGCCCCAGCATTTT
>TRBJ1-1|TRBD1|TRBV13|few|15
CASSPSQGSGTEAFF
TGTGCCAGCAGCCCATCACAGGGGTCGGGGACTGAAGCTTTCTTT
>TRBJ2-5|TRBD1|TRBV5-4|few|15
CASSLGTGTQETQYF
TGTGCCAGCAGCTTGGGGACAGGGACCCAAGAGACCCAGTACTTC
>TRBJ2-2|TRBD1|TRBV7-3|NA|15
CASRLAGTETGELFF
TGTGCCAGCAGATTAGCCGGGACAGAGACCGGGGAGCTGTTTTTT
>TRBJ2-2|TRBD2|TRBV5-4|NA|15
CASSLAGTNTGELFF
TGTGCCAGCAGCTTAGCGGGAACGAACACCGGGGAGCTGTTTTTT
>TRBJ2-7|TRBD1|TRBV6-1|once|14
CASSFRTGVDEQYF
TGTGCCAGCAGTTTTCGGACAGGGGTGGACGAGCAGTACTTC
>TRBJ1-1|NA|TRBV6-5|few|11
CASTGDTEAFF
TGTGCCAGCACAGGGGACACTGAAGCTTTCTTT
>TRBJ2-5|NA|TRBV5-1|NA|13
CASSDIAQETQYF
TGCGCCAGCAGCGACATCGCTCAAGAGACCCAGTACTTC
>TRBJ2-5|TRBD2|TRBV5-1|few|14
CASSVTSGGETQYF
TGCGCCAGCAGCGTGACTAGCGGAGGTGAGACCCAGTACTTC
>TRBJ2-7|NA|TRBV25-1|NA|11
CASSQGLAAYF
TGTGCCAGCAGCCAAGGGCTAGCAGCGTACTTC
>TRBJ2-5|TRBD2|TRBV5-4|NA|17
CASSLSGSGALMETQYF
TGTGCCAGCAGCTTGAGCGGTAGCGGGGCTTTGATGGAGACCCAGTACTTC
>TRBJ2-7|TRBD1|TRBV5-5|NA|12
CASKKDRVEQYF
TGTGCCAGCAAAAAAGACAGGGTCGAGCAGTACTTC